This T cell receptor beta chain was recorded in a study of cytomegalovirus exposure and HLA in healthy donors (dated by TCRdb to 2017 to 2019). For the wider study: An earlier analysis of approximately 550 of the donors reported 250 to 300 Gb of sequence data and some 120 million unique TCR beta sequences from 150 million to 200 million T cells. An early release covering more than 500 HLA-typed donors comprised about 290 gigabases of sequencing data and around 80 million unique TCR sequences. Among the 398 genotyped donors, about 85% belonged to the genetic ancestry cluster associated with self-reported Caucasian donors. The study aimed to test whether signatures of past pathogen exposure could be identified by cataloging public T cell receptors. The study used immunosequencing to profile the T cell repertoires of about 670 subjects and linked those repertoires to cytomegalovirus serostatus. Besides the first cohort of under 700 subjects, a separate validation cohort made up of roughly 120 different subjects was used. To predict cytomegalovirus infection status, the study brought together high-throughput TCR immunosequencing, statistical association of individual TCRs with disease status, and machine learning. A later analysis re-analyzed previously published TCR beta repertoires from 666 donors and added high-resolution HLA genotyping to study TCR occurrence patterns. In the later analysis, no new phenotypic data were used to find candidate immune exposures; instead, reliance was placed on TCR beta sequences and their occurrence across donors. To decide whether each TCR beta V gene segment behaved as functional or pseudogenic, an earlier analysis of approximately 590 of the donors relied on high-throughput TCR beta sequencing. Donor age, sex, ethnicity and CMV serostatus were collected together with the repertoire data. A later genetic analysis took genome-wide SNP genotypes for about three fifths of the roughly 700 donors and used that subset as a discovery cohort. All discovery cohort repertoires had been generated on a single sequencing platform. HLA typing covered class I and class II loci at four-digit resolution. Typing coverage differed by locus: A, B, C, DRB1 and DQB1 were typed in roughly 620-630 donors, DQA1 in 500 to 550, DPA1 in nearly 610, and DPB1 in just under 490. Four or five DR-DQ haplotypes were treated as single units for association and clustering because of strong linkage in the cohort. Across 300 to 400 genotyped donors of the cohort, an average of 235,054 unique TCR beta nucleotide sequences per donor were sequenced, and roughly a sixth of those sequences were non-productive.

The library was built by means of the immunoSEQ multiplex PCR assay. For the multiplex PCR, a mixture combining 60 forward primers for TCR Vbeta segments and 13 reverse primers for TCR Jbeta segments was used. Amplification of the CDR3 region of rearranged TCR beta genes was performed with a multiplex PCR assay on genomic DNA. Amplified TCR beta libraries were sequenced as 87-base-pair reads on the Illumina HiSeq System. The authors' pipeline ran thus. In a later analysis, tens of millions of unique TCR beta chains were counted across the 666 repertoires, and some 10 million of these chains were shared by at least two donors. A nearest-neighbor algorithm error-corrected the raw reads and collapsed the reads into unique sequences, merging closely related sequences to remove PCR and sequencing errors. CDR3 sequences were aligned to IMGT reference sequences to assign V, D and J gene segments. For a sequence to be retained, a match of at least six nucleotides to both a V gene segment and a J gene segment was required. Rearrangements were classified as productive when the CDR3 lacked stop codons and remained in frame with V and J, and all other rearrangements were classified as non-productive. CDR3 was defined by IMGT convention, running from the second conserved V-encoded cysteine to the conserved J-encoded phenylalanine. Sequences without an unambiguous match to a single V gene segment were excluded from the earlier analysis of about 640 of the donors. In an earlier analysis of approximately 590 of the donors, V segments were called functional above 56.7% productive rearrangements and were called segregating when the between-donor standard deviation exceeded 5%. To diagnose cytomegalovirus status from the catalog of TCR beta chain sequences, a statistical classification framework was built. In a later analysis, TCR nucleotide sequences were compared against IMGT/GENE-DB human TR gene sequences so that V and J genes could be assigned. A later analysis assigned CDR3 sequences and most-parsimonious VDJ recombination scenarios with the TCRdist pipeline. In a later analysis, every TCR beta chain was defined by the combination of its CDR3 amino acid sequence and its V-gene family, and reads without a unique V-gene family were dropped. As a way to deal with suspected cross-contamination and a sequencing artifact, a later analysis dropped 500 to 700 nucleotide sequences that were highly shared and had low generation probability. In a later analysis, a clonal expansion index was calculated for each public chain from normalized within-repertoire ranks of inferred template counts. In a later analysis, generation probabilities were computed using a VDJ recombination model fitted to out-of-frame rearrangements, and the results were checked against IGoR. A later analysis scored TCR-TCR, TCR-HLA and TCR-CMV co-occurrence with hypergeometric tests, applying a repertoire-size bias correction to TCR pairs. False discovery rates were estimated in a later analysis by permuting HLA or CMV assignments 20 times. In a later analysis, co-occurring TCRs were grouped using DBSCAN, and TCRdist sequence similarity was added for clustering within HLA-allele-positive subsets. Co-occurrence clustering excluded repertoires with fewer than 30,000 or more than 120,000 public chains, plus five with anomalous nucleotide sharing. In its TCRdb copy, this immuneACCESS table keeps in-frame sequences only and misses some clones. Where compared with another copy, unresolved V genes explain less than half of these, and the others have no known cause. The DNA was the basis for D and trimming; V, J and clone size are from that table. For this sample there are roughly 160,000 clones; approximately 80% appear just once. The ten largest clones represent 3% to 4.5% of the sample.

The study at large found these results: Only TCR beta chains were sequenced in this cohort, and the absence of alpha or paired-chain data limited detectable features. A few of the identified cytomegalovirus-associated TCR beta chains were confirmed in vitro to be specific for cytomegalovirus antigens. CMV serostatus was the only immune exposure information available for the cohort. Seventeen rarely observed V segments, including chromosome 9 orphons, were excluded from the earlier analysis of almost 600 of the donors because counts were too low. In a later genetic analysis, fewer N-insertions in productive TCRs were reported among donors in an Asian-associated ancestry cluster than the roughly 640-donor mean. A cluster of highly shared sequence variants was judged likely to be a technical artifact of the sequencing pipeline. Because HLA typing was missing for some donors at each locus, association tests included only the typed subset. Roughly uniform sequencing depth across donors was assumed in presence/absence analyses, although this assumption may not hold. When HLA alleles, especially DR and DQ, strongly co-occurred, TCR associations were difficult to assign to individual alleles. A further reported finding was that TCR beta sequences accurately predicted the HLA-A and HLA-B alleles for most subjects in the first cohort. An association between a missense DCLRE1C variant and V-gene and J-gene trimming of TCR beta chains was found in a later genetic analysis and replicated in an independent cohort. In a later analysis, HLA-associated TCR beta chains showed more clonal expansion and lower generation probabilities than non-associated chains that were equally common. A later analysis found that most CMV-associated TCR beta chains appeared HLA-restricted, with HLA associations seemingly driven largely by CMV exposure. Cytomegalovirus status was reported to be diagnosed by the classifier with high specificity and sensitivity in both the original and validation cohorts. According to a later analysis, parvovirus B19, influenza, CMV and Epstein-Barr virus appeared linked to several top co-occurrence clusters. At a false discovery rate of 0.05, a later analysis linked about 17,000 TCR beta sequences to specific HLA alleles. Because the 87-base-pair reads could not distinguish some IMGT-functional V segments, including TRBV6-2 and TRBV6-3, those segments were excluded. In a later analysis, TCR association rates were found to vary across HLA loci, with the most associated TCRs seen for DRB1 alleles and the fewest for HLA-C alleles. Across donors, most TCR sequences were observed very rarely, whereas some public TCRs were present in many individuals. In the study, some 160 TCR beta chains were listed as associated with cytomegalovirus. According to the authors, the approach could potentially be generalized to other disease states and immunological phenotypes. Broadly in line with IMGT annotations, most TCR beta V segments showed up in productive rearrangements about 87% or about 30% of the time in an earlier analysis of 450 to 750 of the donors. Linkage disequilibrium might explain the correlated functional status among segregating V segments, but an unknown experimental factor could not be excluded.

In total, just over 650 healthy bone marrow donors made up the cohort. At the time of sampling, all cohort members were nominally healthy, though unrecorded immune exposures were likely present. The donor was CMV seropositive and belonged to the group of 250 to 300 seropositive cohort members. A peripheral blood sample was collected from each donor, and TCR beta sequencing was performed on peripheral blood mononuclear cells. The Qiagen DNeasy Blood Extraction Kit was used to extract genomic DNA from the blood cell samples. For CDR1 and CDR2, the germline V gene lists ENHRY and SYGVKD. Including the terminal cysteine and phenylalanine, the CDR3 comprises 15 residues. Only the CDR3 region is kept as DNA, spanning 45 bases read in frame from base 1. For this chain, trimming is 5 bases at the V end and 9 bases at the J end, and the number of junction bases without a gene match is 9. On this clone: It lacks a known antigen. No base-level quality is on record; no much larger clone is a single base apart.

Sequencing was performed on PBMCs. The TCR was taken from a man aged 25-40 years in good health and CMV-seropositive. The chain joins TRBV10-3 to TRBJ1-6; TRBD1 aligns with 8 central bases. The CDR3 region reads CAISRTGYRSSPLHF. The DNA is as follows: TGTGCCATCAGTAGGACAGGGTATCGGAGTTCACCCCTCCACTTT.